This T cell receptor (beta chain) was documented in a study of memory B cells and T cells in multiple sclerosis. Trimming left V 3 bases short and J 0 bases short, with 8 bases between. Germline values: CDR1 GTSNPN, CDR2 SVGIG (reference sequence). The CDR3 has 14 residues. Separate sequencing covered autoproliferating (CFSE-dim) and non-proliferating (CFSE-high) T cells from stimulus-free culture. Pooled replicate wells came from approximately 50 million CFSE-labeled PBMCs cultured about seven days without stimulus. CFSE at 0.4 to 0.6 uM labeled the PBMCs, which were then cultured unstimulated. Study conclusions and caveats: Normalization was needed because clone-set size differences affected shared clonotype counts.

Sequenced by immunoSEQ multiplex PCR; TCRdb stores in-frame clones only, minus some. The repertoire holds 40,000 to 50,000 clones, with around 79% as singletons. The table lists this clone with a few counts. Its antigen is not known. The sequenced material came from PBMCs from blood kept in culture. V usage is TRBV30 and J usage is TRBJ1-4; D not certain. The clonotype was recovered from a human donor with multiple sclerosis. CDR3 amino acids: CAWRRMTTNEKLFF. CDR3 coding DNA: TGTGCCTGGAGACGGATGACAACTAATGAAAAACTGTTTTTT.